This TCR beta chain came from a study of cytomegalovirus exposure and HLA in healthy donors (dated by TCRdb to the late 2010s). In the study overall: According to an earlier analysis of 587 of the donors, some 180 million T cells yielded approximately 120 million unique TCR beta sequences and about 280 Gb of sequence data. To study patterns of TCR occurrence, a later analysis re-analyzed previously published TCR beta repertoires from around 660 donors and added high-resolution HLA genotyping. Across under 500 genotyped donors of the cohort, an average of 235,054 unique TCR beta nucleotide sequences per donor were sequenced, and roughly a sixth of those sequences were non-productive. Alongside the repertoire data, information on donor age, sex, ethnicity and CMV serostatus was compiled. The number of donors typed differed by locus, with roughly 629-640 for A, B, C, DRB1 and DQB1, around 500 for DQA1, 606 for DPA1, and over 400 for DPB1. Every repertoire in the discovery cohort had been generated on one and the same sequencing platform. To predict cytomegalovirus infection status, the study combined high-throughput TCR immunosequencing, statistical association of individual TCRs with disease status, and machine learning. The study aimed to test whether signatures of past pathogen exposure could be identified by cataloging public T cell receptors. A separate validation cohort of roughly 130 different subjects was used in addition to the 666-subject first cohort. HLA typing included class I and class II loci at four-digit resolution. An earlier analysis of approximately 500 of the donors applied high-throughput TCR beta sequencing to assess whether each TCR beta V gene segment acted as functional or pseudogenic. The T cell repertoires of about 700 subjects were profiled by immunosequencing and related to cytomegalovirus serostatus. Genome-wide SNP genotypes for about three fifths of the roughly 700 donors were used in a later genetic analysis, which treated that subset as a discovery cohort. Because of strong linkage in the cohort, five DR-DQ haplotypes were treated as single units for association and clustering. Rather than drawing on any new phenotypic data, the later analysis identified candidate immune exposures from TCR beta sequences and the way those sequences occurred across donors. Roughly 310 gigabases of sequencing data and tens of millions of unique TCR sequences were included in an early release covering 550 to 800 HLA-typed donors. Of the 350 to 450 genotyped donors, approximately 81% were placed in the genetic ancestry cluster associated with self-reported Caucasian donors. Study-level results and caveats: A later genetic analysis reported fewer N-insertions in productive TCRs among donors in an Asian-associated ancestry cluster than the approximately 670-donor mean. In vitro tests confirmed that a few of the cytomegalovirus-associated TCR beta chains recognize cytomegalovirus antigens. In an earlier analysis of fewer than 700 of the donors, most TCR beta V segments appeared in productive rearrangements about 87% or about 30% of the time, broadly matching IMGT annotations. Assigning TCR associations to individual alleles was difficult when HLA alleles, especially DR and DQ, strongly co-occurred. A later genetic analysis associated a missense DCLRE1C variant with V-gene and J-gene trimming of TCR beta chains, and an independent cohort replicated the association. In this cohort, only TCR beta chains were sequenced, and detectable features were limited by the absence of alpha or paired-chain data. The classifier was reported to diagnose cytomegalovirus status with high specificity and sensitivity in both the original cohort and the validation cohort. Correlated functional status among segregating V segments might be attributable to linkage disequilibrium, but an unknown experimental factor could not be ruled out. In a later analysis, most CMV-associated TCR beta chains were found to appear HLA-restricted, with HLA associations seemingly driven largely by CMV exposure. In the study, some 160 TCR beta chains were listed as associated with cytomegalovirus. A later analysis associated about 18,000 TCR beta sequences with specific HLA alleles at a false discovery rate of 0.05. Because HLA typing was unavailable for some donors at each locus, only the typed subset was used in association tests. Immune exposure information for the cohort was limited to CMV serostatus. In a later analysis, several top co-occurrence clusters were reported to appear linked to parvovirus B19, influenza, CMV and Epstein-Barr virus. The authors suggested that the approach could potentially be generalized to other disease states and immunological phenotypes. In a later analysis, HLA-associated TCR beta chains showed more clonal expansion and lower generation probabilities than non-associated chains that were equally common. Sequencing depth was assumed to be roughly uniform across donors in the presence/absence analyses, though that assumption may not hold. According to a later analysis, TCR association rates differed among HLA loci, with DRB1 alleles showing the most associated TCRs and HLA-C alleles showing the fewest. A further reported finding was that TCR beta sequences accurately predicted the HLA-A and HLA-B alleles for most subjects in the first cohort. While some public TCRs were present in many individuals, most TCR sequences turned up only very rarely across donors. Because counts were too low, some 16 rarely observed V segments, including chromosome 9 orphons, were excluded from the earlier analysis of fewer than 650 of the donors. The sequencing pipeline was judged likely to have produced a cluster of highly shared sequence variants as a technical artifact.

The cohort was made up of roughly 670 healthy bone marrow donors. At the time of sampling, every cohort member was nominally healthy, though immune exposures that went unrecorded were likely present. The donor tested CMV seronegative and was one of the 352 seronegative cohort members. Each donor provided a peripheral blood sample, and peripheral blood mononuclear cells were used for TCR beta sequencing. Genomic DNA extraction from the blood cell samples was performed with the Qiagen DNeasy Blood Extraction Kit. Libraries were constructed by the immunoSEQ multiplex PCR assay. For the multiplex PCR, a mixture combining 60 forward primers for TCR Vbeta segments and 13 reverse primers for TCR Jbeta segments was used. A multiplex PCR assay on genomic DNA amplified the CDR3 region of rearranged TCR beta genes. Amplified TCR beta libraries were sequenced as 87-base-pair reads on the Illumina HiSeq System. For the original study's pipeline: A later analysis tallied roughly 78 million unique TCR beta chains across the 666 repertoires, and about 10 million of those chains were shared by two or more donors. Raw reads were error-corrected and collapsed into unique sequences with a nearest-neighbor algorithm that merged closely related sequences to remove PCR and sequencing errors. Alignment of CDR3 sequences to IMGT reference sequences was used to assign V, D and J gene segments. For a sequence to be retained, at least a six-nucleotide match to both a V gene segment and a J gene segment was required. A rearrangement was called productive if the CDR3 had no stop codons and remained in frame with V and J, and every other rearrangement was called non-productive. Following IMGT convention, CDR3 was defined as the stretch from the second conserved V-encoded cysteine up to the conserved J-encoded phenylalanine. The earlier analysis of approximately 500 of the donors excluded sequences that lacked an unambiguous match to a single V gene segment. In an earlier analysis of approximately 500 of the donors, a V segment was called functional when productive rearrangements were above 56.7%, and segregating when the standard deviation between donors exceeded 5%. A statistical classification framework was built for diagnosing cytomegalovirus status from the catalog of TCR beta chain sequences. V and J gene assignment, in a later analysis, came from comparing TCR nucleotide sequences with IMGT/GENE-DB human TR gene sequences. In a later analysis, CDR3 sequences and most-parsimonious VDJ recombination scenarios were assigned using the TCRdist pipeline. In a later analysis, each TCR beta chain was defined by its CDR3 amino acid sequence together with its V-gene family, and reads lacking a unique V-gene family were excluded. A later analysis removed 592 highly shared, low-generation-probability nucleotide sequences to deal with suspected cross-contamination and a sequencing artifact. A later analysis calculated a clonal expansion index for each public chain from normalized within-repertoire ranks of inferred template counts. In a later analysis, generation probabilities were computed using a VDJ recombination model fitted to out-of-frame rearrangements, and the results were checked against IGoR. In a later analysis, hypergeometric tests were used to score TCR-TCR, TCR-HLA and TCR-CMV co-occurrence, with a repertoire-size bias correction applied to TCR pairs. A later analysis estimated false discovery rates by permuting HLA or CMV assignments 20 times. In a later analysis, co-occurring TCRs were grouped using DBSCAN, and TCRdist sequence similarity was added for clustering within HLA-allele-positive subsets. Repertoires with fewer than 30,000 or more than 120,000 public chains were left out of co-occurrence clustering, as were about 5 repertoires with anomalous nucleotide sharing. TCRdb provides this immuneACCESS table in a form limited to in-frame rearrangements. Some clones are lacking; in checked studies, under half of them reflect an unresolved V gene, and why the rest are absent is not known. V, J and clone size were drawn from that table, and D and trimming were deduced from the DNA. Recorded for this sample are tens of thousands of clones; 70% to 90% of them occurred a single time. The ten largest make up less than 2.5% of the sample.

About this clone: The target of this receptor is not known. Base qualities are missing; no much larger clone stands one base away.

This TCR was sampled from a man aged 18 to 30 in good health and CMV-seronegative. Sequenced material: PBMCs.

Read as DNA, the sequence is TGTGCCAGCTCACCAGGGACAGGGGCTATGAACACTGAAGCTTTCTTT. Its product reads: CASSPGTGAMNTEAFF. The chain links TRBV18 with TRBJ1-1; the central 10 bases match TRBD1. Taken from the germline V gene, the CDR1 and CDR2 loops are KGHSH and LQKENI. Germline trimming: 2 bases from V, 0 bases from J; junction bases outside gene matches: 3. The CDR3 covers 16 residues, taking in both the cysteine and the phenylalanine. Only CDR3 DNA remains: 48 bases, in frame from the first base.